Presented here are 9 T cell receptor beta chains from one specimen sequenced in a study of metastatic and nonmetastatic thyroid tumors. TCRdb re-analyzed the PCR reads through MiXCR. The sample holds approximately 13,000 clones, approximately 30% seen once. Patients had received no treatment of any kind before thyroid surgery. The sample taken for sequencing was tumor tissue. These receptors were taken from a male donor with papillary thyroid cancer or a benign thyroid nodule (not recorded which). Some clones in this sample may be carry-over from other donors' samples.

J is TRBJ1-3 and V is TRBV7-8; no definite D call. The germline gives CDR1 SGHVS, CDR2 FQNEAQ. The CDR3 sequence is 15 residues long. Trimming removed 4 bases from V and 2 bases from J, with 12 bases in between. The CDR3 sequence: CASSSARSPGNTIYF. The CDR3 coding sequence is TGTGCCAGCAGCTCCGCCCGGAGTCCTGGAAACACCATATATTTT. Based on the CDR3 plus reference TRBV7-8 and TRBJ1-3, the full variable domain is GAGVSQSPRYKVAKRGQDVALRCDPISGHVSLFWYQQALGQGPEFLTYFQNEAQLDKSGLPSDRFFAERPEGSVSTLKIQRTQQEDSAVYLCASSSARSPGNTIYFGEGSWLTVV.

This clone was seen a few times. The rearrangement links TRBV24-1 to TRBJ2-2, with D tentatively TRBD2 (5 bases). This CDR3 has 15 amino acids. V lost 2 bases to trimming and J lost 5 bases, with 11 bases between them. CDR1 is KGHDR and CDR2 is SFDVKD in the germline V gene. The CDR3 DNA sequence: TGTGCCACCAGTGATTCTTATAGGGAGACCGGGGAGCTGTTTTTT. It codes for CATSDSYRETGELFF.

The chain carries TRBV6-1 and TRBJ2-7; D is possibly TRBD2 (6 bases). The CDR3 loop spans 14 amino acids. CDR1 is MNHNS and CDR2 is SASEGT in the germline V gene. The germline V and J ends were trimmed by 3 bases and 7 bases, with 16 bases remaining between them. The CDR3 here is CASSDSGTRLEQYF. The CDR3 DNA reads TGTGCCAGCAGTGATTCGGGGACTCGTCTGGAGCAGTACTTC.

In this sample, this clone turned up a few times. Just one base apart from a much larger clone, this may be a read error. Other DNA sequences from this sample encode an identical CDR3 as well. CDR3 nucleotides: TGCAGTGCTCTAACGGGACTTACTTCAGATACTCAGTGTTTT. This sequence encodes CSALTGLTSDTQCF. The chain combines TRBV20-1 with TRBJ2-3; tentatively, D is TRBD2 (6 bases). The germline gives CDR1 DFQATT, CDR2 SNEGSKA (reference sequence). This CDR3 region has 14 residues.

J is TRBJ2-7 and V is TRBV20-1; 8 bases line up with TRBD2. The CDR3 length is 14 residues. The V gene end was trimmed by 5 bases and the J gene end by 2 bases; junction bases not matched to a gene: 8. Germline CDR1 reads DFQATT; CDR2 reads SNEGSKA (reference sequence). CDR3 in amino acids: CSAPRAGEAYEQYF. The CDR3 DNA reads TGCAGTGCTCCCCGAGCGGGAGAAGCCTACGAGCAGTACTTC.

This clone was recorded a few times. The J gene is TRBJ1-1, the V gene TRBV11-3; D remains ambiguous. The CDR3 runs 14 residues. The V end was cut by 1 base, the J end by 4 bases, with 10 bases between. Germline V gene sequence: CDR1 SGHNT, CDR2 YENEEA. CDR3 DNA sequence: TGTGCCAGCAGCTTAGCGGGGTTGGGCACTGAAGCTTTCTTT. The encoded protein is CASSLAGLGTEAFF.

This clone is judged medium-sized. The V gene is TRBV20-1, the J gene TRBJ2-7; 13 positions agree with TRBD2. From germline, CDR1 is DFQATT and CDR2 SNEGSKA (reference sequence). This CDR3 contains 13 residues. Trimming removed 6 bases from V and 6 bases from J; junction bases left unmatched: 5. In nucleotides, the CDR3 is TGCAGTGCCGGACTAGCGGGAGAGGTCGAGCAGTACTTC. This codes for CSAGLAGEVEQYF.

The V gene is TRBV7-2, the J gene TRBJ2-7; maybe TRBD1 (6 bases). Germline V gives CDR1 SGHTA, CDR2 FQGNSA. The CDR3 consists of 14 residues. Deletions cut 5 bases from V and 0 bases from J, with 11 bases between. The CDR3 here is CASSPDRFSYEQYF. DNA of the CDR3: TGTGCCAGCAGCCCCGACAGGTTCTCCTACGAGCAGTACTTC.

The rearrangement joins TRBV11-3 to TRBJ2-7; no clear D. This CDR3 has 14 amino acids. Germline CDR1 SGHNT, CDR2 YENEEA. The germline V and J ends were trimmed by 0 bases and 4 bases, with 10 bases remaining between them. DNA of the CDR3: TGTGCCAGCAGCTTAGAAACGGCCCTGTACGAGCAGTACTTC. It is translated as CASSLETALYEQYF.